The 6 T cell receptor beta chains below all came from one sample that was sequenced in a study of stem cell transplantation in POMP-related autoinflammatory disease. Measured with immunoSEQ multiplex PCR; TCRdb has only the in-frame clones, and not every one. The sample records about 6,900 clones, under 85% being singletons. The specimen sequenced was a CXCR5-defined cell subset from PBMCs. Every receptor here comes from a human donor in good health.

V usage is TRBV10-3 and J usage is TRBJ2-7, with unresolved D. V lost 0 bases to trimming and J lost 0 bases, with 15 bases between them. CDR1 and CDR2 from the germline V gene are ENHRY and SYGVKD. This CDR3 spans 17 amino acids. CDR3 sequence (DNA): TGTGCCATCAGTGAGTCTTACCTCAAAAAGCCCTCCTACGAGCAGTACTTC. As protein: CAISESYLKKPSYEQYF.

V usage is TRBV9 and J usage is TRBJ2-1; no definite D call. The CDR3 is 15 residues long. Looked up from germline, CDR1 is SGDLS and CDR2 is YYNGEE. V was trimmed by 0 bases and J by 0 bases, leaving 7 bases between them. CDR3 nucleotide sequence: TGTGCCAGCAGCGTAGCTACGAGCTCCTACAATGAGCAGTTCTTC. Its translation: CASSVATSSYNEQFF. The full variable domain, completed using reference TRBV9 and TRBJ2-1, is DSGVTQTPKHLITATGQRVTLRCSPRSGDLSVYWYQQSLDQGLQFLIQYYNGEERAKGNILERFSAQQFPDLHSELNLSSLELGDSALYFCASSVATSSYNEQFFGPGTRLTVL.

V is TRBV2 and J is TRBJ2-2; 8 nucleotides line up with TRBD2. The CDR3 totals 17 residues. V lost 6 bases, J lost 5 bases, and 14 bases stayed unmatched. Per the germline V gene, CDR1 is SNHLY and CDR2 is FYNNEI. The CDR3 sequence: CASRLTPGTSKTGELFF. The DNA for the CDR3 is TGTGCCAGCAGACTTACCCCCGGGACTAGTAAAACCGGGGAGCTGTTTTTT.

The chain recombines TRBV20-1 with TRBJ2-1; D gene uncertain. Deletions cut 3 bases from V and 6 bases from J, with 6 bases between. The CDR3 consists of 11 residues. The germline CDR1 and CDR2 sequences are DFQATT and SNEGSKA (reference sequence). In DNA, the CDR3 is TGCAGTGCTAGCCGTATCAATGAGCAGTTCTTC. Amino acid sequence: CSASRINEQFF.

The chain couples TRBV15 to TRBJ2-5; tentative D call: TRBD2 (6 bases). From germline, CDR1 is LNHNV and CDR2 YYDKDF (reference sequence). Trimming left V 5 bases short and J 6 bases short, with 19 bases between. This CDR3 contains 15 residues. The CDR3 DNA sequence: TGTGCCACCAGCCCCCGGGACGGAGGGCTAAAGACCCAGTACTTC. This translates into CATSPRDGGLKTQYF.

J is TRBJ2-2 and V is TRBV30; D remains ambiguous. V was cut by 1 base and J by 6 bases, with 15 bases left in between. CDR3 length: 15 residues. Per the germline V gene, CDR1 is GTSNPN and CDR2 is SVGIG (reference sequence). The CDR3 DNA is TGTGCCTGGAGTGCTTATCCAGCGTCGGCCGGGGAGCTGTTTTTT. This gives the protein CAWSAYPASAGELFF.